The clone carrying this TCR gamma chain was seen only a few times. This DNA's translation and the protein TCRdb lists, from a much larger clone, do not match at residue 3, likely due to a read error; the protein shown is translated from the DNA. This sample is part of a study of γδ T cells in repeated Plasmodium falciparum infection. Study background: Donors were malaria-exposed Malian children or age- and gender-matched Australian children.

TCRdb made new clone calls on the multiplex PCR reads using CATT. The sample lists roughly 24,000 gamma-chain clones; 2.5% to 3.5% were seen once. The CDR3 contains 15 residues. Germline CDR1 is EGSTGY and CDR2 is YDSYTSSV. Gammadelta T cells were flow-sorted from PBMC into Vgamma9/Vdelta2+ and Vdelta2-negative populations for bulk analysis. The specimen sequenced was gamma-delta T cells from blood. The V call is TRGV4, the J call TRGJ1 or TRGJ2. Matching the DNA to germline supplied the J gene, which TCRdb does not give. This clonotype originated in a pool of human donors (malaria-infected and uninfected, not separated). The chain's CDR3 is CAAWKSETNYYKKLF. DNA of the CDR3: TGTGCCGCCTGGAAATCTGAAACGAATTATTATAAGAAACTCTTT.